The entry below gives a single T cell receptor beta chain sequence along with its context. Other DNA variants within this sample encode the same CDR3. This entry comes from a study of shared clonotypes between healthy human individuals. Genomic DNA of every subset was divided equally among multiple immunoSEQ plates. Measured with immunoSEQ multiplex PCR; TCRdb has only the in-frame clones, and not every one. The table includes some 2.3 million clones, 90% to 95% detected once. This TCR was recovered from a man aged 18 to 29 in good health. Some clones in this sample may be carry-over from other donors' samples. The specimen sequenced was naive CD4+ T cells from PBMCs. Subset reported: CD45RA+ positively selected.

CDR3: CASSPGQGRNTEAFF. Written as DNA, the CDR3 is TGCGCCAGCAGCCCGGGACAGGGAAGGAACACTGAAGCTTTCTTT. This chain joins TRBV5-1 and TRBJ1-1; 9 bases map to TRBD1. CDR3 size: 15 residues. Trimming removed 4 bases from V and 1 base from J; junction bases left unmatched: 5. Germline values: CDR1 SGHRS, CDR2 YFSETQ.